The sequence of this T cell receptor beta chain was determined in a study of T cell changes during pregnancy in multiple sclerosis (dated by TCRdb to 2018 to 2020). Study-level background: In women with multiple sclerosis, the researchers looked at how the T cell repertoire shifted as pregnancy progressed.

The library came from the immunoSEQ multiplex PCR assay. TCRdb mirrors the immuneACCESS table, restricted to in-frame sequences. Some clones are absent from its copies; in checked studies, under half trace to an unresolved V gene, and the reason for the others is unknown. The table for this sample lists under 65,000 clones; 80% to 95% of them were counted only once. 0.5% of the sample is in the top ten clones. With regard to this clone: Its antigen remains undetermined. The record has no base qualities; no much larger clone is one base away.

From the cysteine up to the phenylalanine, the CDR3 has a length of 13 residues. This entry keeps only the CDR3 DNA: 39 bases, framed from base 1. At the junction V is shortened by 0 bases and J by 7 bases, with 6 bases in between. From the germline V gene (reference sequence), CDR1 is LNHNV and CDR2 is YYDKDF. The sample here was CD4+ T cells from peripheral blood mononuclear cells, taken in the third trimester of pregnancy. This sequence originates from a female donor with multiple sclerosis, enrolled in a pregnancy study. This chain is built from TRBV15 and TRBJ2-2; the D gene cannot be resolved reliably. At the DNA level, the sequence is TGTGCCACCAGCAGAGATATTAACGGGGAGCTGTTTTTT. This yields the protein CATSRDINGELFF.